This T cell receptor beta chain was captured in a study of regulatory T cells in long-lasting Graves disease (dated by TCRdb to the early 2020s). A note on the overall study: Persistent Graves' disease meant more than 5 years of antithyroid drug treatment with TSH receptor autoantibodies that stayed positive. In the clinical cohort, patients with persistent Graves' disease had used antithyroid drugs for an average of about 9.3 years. A total of around 35 samples were covered by TCR sequencing, comprising approximately 13 persistent and around 20 newly diagnosed Graves' disease patients. The study took place in China and was registered as a clinical trial. Peripheral blood TCR sequencing and RNA sequencing compared persistent Graves' disease patients with newly diagnosed Graves' disease patients.

In the paper's terms, the time point label means: persistent/refractory GD, antithyroid drugs over 5 years with positive TRAb. For both TCR sequencing and RNA sequencing, RNA was extracted from PBMCs in TRIzol. The diagnosis of Graves' disease followed American Thyroid Association guidelines. Patients were recruited from an endocrinology department in Xi'an, China. Each patient gave approximately 10 milliliters of peripheral blood, collected in an EDTA anticoagulant tube. Ficoll Paque Plus density gradient separation was used to isolate PBMCs, and no further T cell sorting was performed. An Agilent 2100 Bioanalyzer and agarose gel were used to check RNA quality, while a NanoDrop 2000 measured RNA concentration. Preparation of the library involved multiplex PCR. The data were produced on an Illumina HiSeq 4000. iRepertoire HTBI primers and Arm-PCR amplification of CDR3 regions were used to construct TCR beta libraries. Gel purification was performed on PCR products prior to sequencing. The study's processing was this. Gene usage analysis of CDR3 amino acid clonotypes relied on the 60 or so TRBV and 12 to 15 TRBJ segments identified across samples. COPE and FqMerger were used to merge filtered high-quality paired reads into contigs. BLAST was used to align contigs to the IMGT TRBV, TRBD and TRBJ reference genes, and CDR3 was defined following IMGT. Any clonotype with a frequency above 0.1% was classified as a highly expanded clone. Repertoire diversity was measured by Shannon entropy, and V-J evenness by the Gini coefficient. Public clonotypes were defined as clonotypes shared by more than one individual. Clones were called with MiXCR by TCRdb after fastp trimmed the public reads at Q25, and only in-frame beta chains were retained. Under each unique CDR3 protein, matching rows form one entry showing the most common genes and DNA. The V and J calls were not made by the authors but by TCRdb's processing. The sample contains 390,000 or so distinct CDR3 sequences, approximately 23% of them found a single time. The top ten clones comprise less than 30% of the sample.

This clonotype has a count of ten or more. This clone's antigen is unknown. No base quality information exists; no much larger clone differs at one position. General conclusions and limits of the study: As a limitation, the authors acknowledged that the small sample size may reduce accuracy. The study examined only peripheral blood because the primary lesion, thyroid tissue, could not be accessed. TRBV28, TRBJ1-2 and TRBJ2-5 were preferentially used in persistent disease, while TRBV20-1 and TRBJ2-1 were favored in newly diagnosed disease. Sequencing and analysis were limited to the TCR beta chain. Persistent Graves' disease patients showed lower TCR Shannon entropy and fewer highly expanded clones than newly diagnosed patients, suggesting clonal expansion. Patients with persistent disease shared more public clonotypes (around 3,000) than newly diagnosed patients did (around 980).

Trimming at the junction amounts to 5 bases on V and 10 bases on J, and the germline ends lie 9 bases apart. The CDR3 starts with the cysteine, ends with the phenylalanine, and has 11 residues. The only DNA kept is the CDR3, 33 bases in frame from the first base. The receptor chain draws on TRBV12-3 or TRBV12-4 and TRBJ2-4, and the D gene may be TRBD2, 6 bases matching. The sequences come from peripheral blood mononuclear cells (PBMCs), collected when the disease was refractory, from a patient treated with antithyroid drugs. The receptor's source is a woman aged 40 to 50 with Graves disease. Donor details come from another sample of the same person, matched by shared clones. The CDR3 here reads CASSPGEIQYF. The sequence in DNA is TGTGCCAGCAGTCCGGGGGAGATTCAGTACTTC.